This TCR beta chain was sequenced for a study of beta chain features in type 1 diabetes. Broader study findings: Shorter TCRB CDR3s, moderately but significantly so, marked every one of the four CD4+ subsets in Type 1 diabetes patients. Any HLA type influence on TCRB rearrangement was left unresolved here. Equally in patients and controls, shorter templates might have been favored by PCR.

Expressed TCRB transcripts got sequenced, as all isolated RNA was reverse transcribed. Here immunoSEQ multiplex PCR was the method, and the copy in TCRdb shows in-frame clones only, minus some. Of some 360,000 clones listed, around 10% are singletons. Unmatched junction bases numbered 7, after V lost 7 bases and J lost 5 bases. The CDR3 contains 13 residues. Germline V gives CDR1 LNHDA, CDR2 SQIVND (reference sequence). On this clone itself: Its specificity is unknown.

The source of this sequence is a man younger than 45 with type 1 diabetes. Source material: central memory CD4+ T cells from blood. The J gene is TRBJ1-1, the V gene TRBV19; 7 nucleotides agree with TRBD1. Here the CDR3 DNA reads TGTGCCAGTAAGAAACAGGGGACGACTGAAGCTTTCTTT. This codes for CASKKQGTTEAFF.